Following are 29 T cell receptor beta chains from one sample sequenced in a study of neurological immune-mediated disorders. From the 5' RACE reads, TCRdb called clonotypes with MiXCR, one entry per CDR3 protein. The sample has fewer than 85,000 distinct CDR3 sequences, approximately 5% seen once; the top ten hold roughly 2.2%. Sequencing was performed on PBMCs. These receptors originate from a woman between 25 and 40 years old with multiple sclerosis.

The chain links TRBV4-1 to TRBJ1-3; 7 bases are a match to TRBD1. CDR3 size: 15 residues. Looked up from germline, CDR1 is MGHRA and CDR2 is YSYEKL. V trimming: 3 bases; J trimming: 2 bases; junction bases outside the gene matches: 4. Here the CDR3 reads CASSQPGTAGNTIYF. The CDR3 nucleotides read TGCGCCAGCAGCCAGCCCGGGACAGCTGGAAACACCATATATTTT.

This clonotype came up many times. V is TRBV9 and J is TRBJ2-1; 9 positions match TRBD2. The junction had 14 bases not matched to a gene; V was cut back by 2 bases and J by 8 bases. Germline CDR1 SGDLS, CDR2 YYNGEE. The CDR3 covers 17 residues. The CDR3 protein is CASSVRIGGGAADEQFF. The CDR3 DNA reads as TGTGCCAGCAGCGTGAGGATAGGCGGGGGGGCTGCCGATGAGCAGTTCTTC.

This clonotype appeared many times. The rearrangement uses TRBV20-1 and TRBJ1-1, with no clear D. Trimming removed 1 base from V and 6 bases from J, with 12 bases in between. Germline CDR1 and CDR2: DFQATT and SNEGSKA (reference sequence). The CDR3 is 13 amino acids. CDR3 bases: TGCAGTGCTAGAGTTTCCGGGAGCCCTGAAGCTTTCTTT. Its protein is CSARVSGSPEAFF.

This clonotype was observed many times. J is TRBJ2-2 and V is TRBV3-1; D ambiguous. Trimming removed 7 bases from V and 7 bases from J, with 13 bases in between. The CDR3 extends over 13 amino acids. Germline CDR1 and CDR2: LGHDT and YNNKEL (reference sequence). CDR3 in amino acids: CASKKGALGELFF. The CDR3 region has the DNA TGTGCCAGCAAGAAGGGCGCCCTCGGGGAGCTGTTTTTT.

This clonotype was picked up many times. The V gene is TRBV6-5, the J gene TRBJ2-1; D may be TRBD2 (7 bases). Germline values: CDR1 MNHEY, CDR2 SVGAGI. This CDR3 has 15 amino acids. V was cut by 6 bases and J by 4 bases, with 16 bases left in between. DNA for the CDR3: TGTGCCAGCAGACAAGGGGGGGTCCCTTACAATGAGCAGTTCTTC. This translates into CASRQGGVPYNEQFF.

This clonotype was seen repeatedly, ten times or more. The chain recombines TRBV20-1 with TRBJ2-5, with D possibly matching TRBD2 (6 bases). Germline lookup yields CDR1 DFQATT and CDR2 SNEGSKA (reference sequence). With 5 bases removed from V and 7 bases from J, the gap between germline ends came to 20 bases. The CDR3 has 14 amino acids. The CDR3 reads CSAGGSSSPRTQYF. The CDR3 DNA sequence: TGCAGTGCTGGAGGGAGTAGTTCTCCGCGGACCCAGTACTTC.

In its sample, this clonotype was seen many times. The CDR3 DNA reads as TGTGCCAGCAGCTTAGAAGGGGCCCAGGGTCTCTACGAGCAGTACTTC. It specifies CASSLEGAQGLYEQYF. The chain employs TRBV7-2 and TRBJ2-7; possibly TRBD1 for D (5 bases). This CDR3 is 16 amino acids long. V was trimmed by 1 base and J by 3 bases, leaving 16 bases between them. Per germline, CDR1 SGHTA and CDR2 FQGNSA.

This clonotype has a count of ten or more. The CDR3 sequence is CSARDVQGYYGYTF. The CDR3 DNA is TGCAGTGCTAGAGATGTCCAGGGTTACTATGGCTACACCTTC. The chain recombines TRBV20-1 with TRBJ1-2; D is possibly TRBD1 (5 bases). The germline V gene has CDR1 DFQATT and CDR2 SNEGSKA (reference sequence). The V end lost 0 bases, the J end lost 3 bases, and 11 bases lay between the germline ends. The CDR3 spans 14 residues.

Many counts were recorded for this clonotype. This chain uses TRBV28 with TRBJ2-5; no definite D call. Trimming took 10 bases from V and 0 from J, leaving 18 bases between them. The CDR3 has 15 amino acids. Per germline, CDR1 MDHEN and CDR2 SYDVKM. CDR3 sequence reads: CATRTTIPYQETQYF. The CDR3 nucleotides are TGTGCCACCCGGACCACTATCCCGTACCAAGAGACCCAGTACTTC.

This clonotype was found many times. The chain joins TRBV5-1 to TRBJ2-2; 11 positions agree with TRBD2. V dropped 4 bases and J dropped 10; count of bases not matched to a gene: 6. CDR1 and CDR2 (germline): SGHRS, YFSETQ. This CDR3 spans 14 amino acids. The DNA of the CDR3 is TGCGCCAGCAGCCTACTAGCGGGAGTCGAGGAGCTGTTTTTT. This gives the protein CASSLLAGVEELFF.

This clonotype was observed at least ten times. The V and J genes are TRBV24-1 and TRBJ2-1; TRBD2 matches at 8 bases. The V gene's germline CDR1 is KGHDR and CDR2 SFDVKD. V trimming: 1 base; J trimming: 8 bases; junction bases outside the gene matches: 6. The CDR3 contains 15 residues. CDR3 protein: CATSDLGSGSYEQFF. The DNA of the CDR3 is TGTGCCACCAGTGATTTAGGGAGCGGGAGTTATGAGCAGTTCTTC.

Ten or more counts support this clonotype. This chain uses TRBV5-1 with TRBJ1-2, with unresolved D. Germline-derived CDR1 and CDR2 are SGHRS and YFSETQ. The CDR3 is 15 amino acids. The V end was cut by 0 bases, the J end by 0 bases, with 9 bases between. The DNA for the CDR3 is TGCGCCAGCAGCTTGGCAGCCAGCACTAACTATGGCTACACCTTC. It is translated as CASSLAASTNYGYTF. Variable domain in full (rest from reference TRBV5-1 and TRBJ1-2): KAGVTQTPRYLIKTRGQQVTLSCSPISGHRSVSWYQQTPGQGLQFLFEYFSETQRNKGNFPGRFSGRQFSNSRSEMNVSTLELGDSALYLCASSLAASTNYGYTFGSGTRLTVV.

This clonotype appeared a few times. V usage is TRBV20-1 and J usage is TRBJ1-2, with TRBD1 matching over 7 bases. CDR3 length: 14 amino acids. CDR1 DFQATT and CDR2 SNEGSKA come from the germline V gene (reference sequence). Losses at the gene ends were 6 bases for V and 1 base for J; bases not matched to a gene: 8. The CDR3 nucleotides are TGCAGTGCCGAACGGGACAGCAGTAACTATGGCTACACCTTC. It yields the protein CSAERDSSNYGYTF.

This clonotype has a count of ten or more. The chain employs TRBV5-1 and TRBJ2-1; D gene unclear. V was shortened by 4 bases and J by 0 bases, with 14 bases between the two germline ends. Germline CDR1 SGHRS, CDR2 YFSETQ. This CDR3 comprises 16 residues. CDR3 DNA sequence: TGCGCCAGCAGCCCTTCTGCTCCGAGCTCCTACAATGAGCAGTTCTTC. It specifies CASSPSAPSSYNEQFF.

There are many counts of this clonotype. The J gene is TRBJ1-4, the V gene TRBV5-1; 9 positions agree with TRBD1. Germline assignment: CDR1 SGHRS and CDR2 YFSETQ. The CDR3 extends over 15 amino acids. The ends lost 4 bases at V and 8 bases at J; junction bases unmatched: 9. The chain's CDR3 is CASSPGQGIEEKLFF. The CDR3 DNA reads TGCGCCAGCAGCCCTGGACAGGGGATTGAGGAAAAACTGTTTTTT.

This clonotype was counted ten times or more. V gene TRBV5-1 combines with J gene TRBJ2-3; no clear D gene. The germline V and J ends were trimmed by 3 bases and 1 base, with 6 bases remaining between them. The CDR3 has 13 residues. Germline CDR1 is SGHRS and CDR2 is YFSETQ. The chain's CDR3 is CASSWSRTDTQYF. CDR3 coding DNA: TGCGCCAGCAGCTGGAGCCGCACAGATACGCAGTATTTT.

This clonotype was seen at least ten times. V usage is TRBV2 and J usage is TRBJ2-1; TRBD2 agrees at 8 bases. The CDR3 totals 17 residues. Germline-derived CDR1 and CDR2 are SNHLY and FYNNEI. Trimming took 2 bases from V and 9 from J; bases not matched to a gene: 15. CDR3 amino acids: CASSEPAAGALGSEQFF. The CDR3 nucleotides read TGTGCCAGCAGTGAACCCGCAGCGGGGGCCTTGGGGAGTGAGCAGTTCTTC.

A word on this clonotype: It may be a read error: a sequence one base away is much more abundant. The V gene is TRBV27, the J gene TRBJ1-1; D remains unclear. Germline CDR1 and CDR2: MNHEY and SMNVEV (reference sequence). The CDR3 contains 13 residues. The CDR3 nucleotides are TGTGCCAGCAGTACGGACCTGAACACTGAAGCTGTCTTT. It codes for CASSTDLNTEAVF.

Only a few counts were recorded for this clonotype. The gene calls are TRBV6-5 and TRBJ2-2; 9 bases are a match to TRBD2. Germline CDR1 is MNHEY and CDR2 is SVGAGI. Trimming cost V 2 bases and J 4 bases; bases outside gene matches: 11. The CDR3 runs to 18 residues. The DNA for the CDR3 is TGTGCCAGCAGTTACCCCTTTAGCGGGAGATACGGCACCGGGGAGCTGTTTTTT. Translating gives CASSYPFSGRYGTGELFF.

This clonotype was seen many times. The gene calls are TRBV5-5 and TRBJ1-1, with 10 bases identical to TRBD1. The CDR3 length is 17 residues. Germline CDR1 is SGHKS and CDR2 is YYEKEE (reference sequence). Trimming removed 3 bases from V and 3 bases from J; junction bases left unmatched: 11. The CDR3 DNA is TGTGCCAGCAGCTCTCGGACAGGGGGAATTAGGTACACTGAAGCTTTCTTT. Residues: CASSSRTGGIRYTEAFF.

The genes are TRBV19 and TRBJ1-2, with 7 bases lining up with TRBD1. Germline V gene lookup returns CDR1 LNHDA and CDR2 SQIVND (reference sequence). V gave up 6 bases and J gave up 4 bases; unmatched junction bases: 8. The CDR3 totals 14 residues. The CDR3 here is CASSRDSLGYGYTF. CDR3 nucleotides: TGTGCCAGTAGCCGGGACAGCCTCGGCTATGGCTACACCTTC.

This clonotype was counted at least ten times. CDR3 coding DNA: TGCAGTGCTCTCAACAGGGAAGGCCCTATGAACACTGAAGCTTTCTTT. The encoded protein is CSALNREGPMNTEAFF. The genes are TRBV20-1 and TRBJ1-1; weak D call: TRBD1 (6 bases). In germline, CDR1 is DFQATT, CDR2 SNEGSKA (reference sequence). CDR3 size: 16 residues. The V and J ends lost 5 bases and 0 bases respectively, with 19 bases between them.

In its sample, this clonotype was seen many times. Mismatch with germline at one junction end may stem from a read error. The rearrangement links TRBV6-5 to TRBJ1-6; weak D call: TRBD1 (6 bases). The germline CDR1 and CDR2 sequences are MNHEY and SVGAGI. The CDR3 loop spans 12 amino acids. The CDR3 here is CASTPRGPASYF. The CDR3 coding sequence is TGTGCCAGCACCCCCCGGGGGCCCGCGAGCTACTTT.

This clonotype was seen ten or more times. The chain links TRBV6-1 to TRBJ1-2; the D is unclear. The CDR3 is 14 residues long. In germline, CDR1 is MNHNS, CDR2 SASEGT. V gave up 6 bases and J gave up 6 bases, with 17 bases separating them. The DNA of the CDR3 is TGTGCCAGCAGAGGGAGTGGAACGCCCCATGGCTACACCTTC. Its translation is CASRGSGTPHGYTF.

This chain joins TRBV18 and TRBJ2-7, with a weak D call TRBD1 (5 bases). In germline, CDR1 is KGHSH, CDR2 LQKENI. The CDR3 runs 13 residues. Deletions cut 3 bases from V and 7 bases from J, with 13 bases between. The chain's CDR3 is CASSPSQGGEQYF. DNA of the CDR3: TGTGCCAGCTCACCGTCCCAGGGCGGAGAGCAGTACTTC.

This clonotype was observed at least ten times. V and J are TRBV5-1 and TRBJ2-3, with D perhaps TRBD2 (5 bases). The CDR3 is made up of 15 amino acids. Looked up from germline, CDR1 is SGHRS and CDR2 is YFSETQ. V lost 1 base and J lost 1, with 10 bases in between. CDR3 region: CASSLMGRGTDTQYF. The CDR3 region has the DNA TGCGCCAGCAGCTTGATGGGGAGAGGCACAGATACGCAGTATTTT. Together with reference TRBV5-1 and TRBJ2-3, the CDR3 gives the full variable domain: KAGVTQTPRYLIKTRGQQVTLSCSPISGHRSVSWYQQTPGQGLQFLFEYFSETQRNKGNFPGRFSGRQFSNSRSEMNVSTLELGDSALYLCASSLMGRGTDTQYFGPGTRLTVL.

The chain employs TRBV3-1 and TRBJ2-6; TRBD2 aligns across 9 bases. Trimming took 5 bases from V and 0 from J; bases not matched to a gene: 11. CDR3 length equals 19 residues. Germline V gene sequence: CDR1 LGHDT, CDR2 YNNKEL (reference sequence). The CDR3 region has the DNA TGTGCCAGCAGCGTCCTCCCTAGCGGGGTTTACTCTGGGGCCAACGTCCTGACTTTC. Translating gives CASSVLPSGVYSGANVLTF. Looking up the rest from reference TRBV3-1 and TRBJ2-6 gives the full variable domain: DTAVSQTPKYLVTQMGNDKSIKCEQNLGHDTMYWYKQDSKKFLKIMFSYNNKELIINETVPNRFSPKSPDKAHLNLHINSLELGDSAVYFCASSVLPSGVYSGANVLTFGAGSRLTVL.

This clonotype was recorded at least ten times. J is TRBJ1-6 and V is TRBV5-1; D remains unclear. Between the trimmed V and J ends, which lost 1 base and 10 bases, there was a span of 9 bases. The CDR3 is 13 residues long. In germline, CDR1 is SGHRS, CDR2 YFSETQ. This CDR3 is CASSLNVESPLHF. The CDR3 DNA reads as TGCGCCAGCAGCTTGAATGTAGAGTCACCCCTCCACTTT.

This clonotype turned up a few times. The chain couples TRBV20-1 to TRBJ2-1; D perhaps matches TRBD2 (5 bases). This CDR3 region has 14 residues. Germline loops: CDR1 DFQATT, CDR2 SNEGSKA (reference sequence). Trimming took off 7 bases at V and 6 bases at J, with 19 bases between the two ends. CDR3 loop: CSVEKTNLGNEQFF. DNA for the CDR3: TGCAGTGTGGAGAAGACTAACCTAGGCAATGAGCAGTTCTTC.